These 8 T cell receptor beta chains share one sample of origin, sequenced in a study of beta chain features in type 1 diabetes. Study-wide results and limits: People with Type 1 diabetes carried modestly yet significantly shorter TCRB CDR3s in all four CD4+ subsets.

Their antigens remain unidentified. Sequencing targeted expressed TCRB transcripts, as all isolated RNA had been reverse transcribed. Repertoires were generated with immunoSEQ multiplex PCR, while TCRdb's copy carries only in-frame clones and drops some. The table has 65,000 to 85,000 clones, more than 45% seen once. Sequenced sample: central memory CD4+ T cells from blood. The receptors here all came from a man aged 25 to 45 with type 1 diabetes.

The chain employs TRBV19 and TRBJ1-5; D is unclear. This CDR3 is built from 17 residues. CDR1 and CDR2 (germline): LNHDA, SQIVND (reference sequence). Trimming removed 7 bases from V and 8 bases from J, with 27 bases in between. CDR3 loop: CASTLRAGRGGVEPQHF. The CDR3 nucleotides are TGTGCCAGTACTCTTAGAGCGGGCCGGGGTGGGGTGGAGCCCCAGCATTTT.

The CDR3 is CASSGTTSGRGGDEQFF. The DNA of the CDR3 is TGTGCCAGCAGCGGAACGACTAGCGGGAGGGGCGGAGATGAGCAGTTCTTC. The chain is built from TRBV5-4 and TRBJ2-1, with TRBD2 matching 14 bases. This CDR3 is built from 17 residues. CDR1 is SGHNT and CDR2 is YYREEE in the germline V gene (reference sequence). Trimming cost V 4 bases and J 8 bases; bases outside gene matches: 11.

The chain combines TRBV4-2 with TRBJ1-2; D not certain. The V gene lost 1 base and the J gene lost 3 bases, with 9 bases spanning the gap. Germline-derived CDR1 and CDR2 are LGHNA and YNFKEQ. This CDR3 has 14 residues. Here the CDR3 DNA reads TGTGCCAGCAGCCAAGTGACGGGAGACTATGGCTACACCTTC. Translation: CASSQVTGDYGYTF.

This rearrangement joins TRBV2 to TRBJ2-5; TRBD2 is a possible D gene (5 bases). V lost 6 bases to trimming and J lost 4 bases, with 6 bases between them. The CDR3 covers 11 residues. The V gene's germline CDR1 is SNHLY and CDR2 FYNNEI. CDR3 region: CASREVETQYF. CDR3 DNA: TGTGCCAGCAGGGAGGTAGAGACCCAGTACTTC.

This rearrangement joins TRBV2 to TRBJ1-4, with D unresolved. The CDR3 is 15 amino acids. Germline loops: CDR1 SNHLY, CDR2 FYNNEI. V was cut by 8 bases and J by 2 bases, with 15 bases left in between. The CDR3 nucleotides are TGTGCCAGCCGGGAGGACGCGTGGACTAATGAAAAACTGTTTTTT. Its translation is CASREDAWTNEKLFF.

The chain carries TRBV7-2 and TRBJ2-2, with D possibly matching TRBD2 (6 bases). The CDR3 is 18 residues long. V lost 4 bases to trimming and J lost 0 bases, with 18 bases between them. CDR1 and CDR2 (germline): SGHTA, FQGNSA. The DNA for the CDR3 is TGTGCCAGCAGCTCCCGACGCCGGGCGGGGCCGAACACCGGGGAGCTGTTTTTT. Translation: CASSSRRRAGPNTGELFF.

The V gene is TRBV5-4, the J gene TRBJ2-5; 9 positions match TRBD1. Trimming at V came to 2 bases and at J to 2 bases, leaving 4 bases not matched to a gene. This CDR3 contains 15 residues. Germline loops: CDR1 SGHNT, CDR2 YYREEE (reference sequence). Here the CDR3 DNA reads TGTGCCAGCAGCTTTGGGGACAGGGCACAAGAGACCCAGTACTTC. It encodes CASSFGDRAQETQYF. Full variable domain (outside the CDR3, taken from reference TRBV5-4 and TRBJ2-5): ETGVTQSPTHLIKTRGQQVTLRCSSQSGHNTVSWYQQALGQGPQFIFQYYREEENGRGNFPPRFSGLQFPNYSSELNVNALELDDSALYLCASSFGDRAQETQYFGPGTRLLVL.

The chain combines TRBV5-4 with TRBJ1-1, with D possibly being TRBD1 (6 bases). Germline lookup yields CDR1 SGHNT and CDR2 YYREEE (reference sequence). The CDR3 sequence is 14 residues long. V dropped 2 bases and J dropped 6 bases, with 14 bases sitting between them. The CDR3 region is CASSLTGTISEAFF. CDR3 nucleotides: TGTGCCAGCAGCTTAACAGGGACTATCTCTGAAGCTTTCTTT.